This T cell receptor beta chain originates from a study of blood T cells in healthy people across ages. Study-level results: Estimated diversity that came from one million T cells was considered an underestimate.

Alongside a J-beta primer mix, a sample-barcoded 5' primer served in a second PCR lasting roughly 6 to 11 cycles. TCRdb re-analysed the 5' RACE reads in MiXCR, keeping a single row per CDR3 protein. The data show 700,000 to 1,000,000 distinct CDR3 sequences, under 45% seen once. As for this clonotype: The antigen remains unidentified.

The CDR3 is 12 amino acids. Germline values: CDR1 SNHLY, CDR2 FYNNEI. Trimming shortened V by 3 bases and J by 9 bases, and 9 bases separated the two germline ends. The sequence came from a man aged 60 to 75 in good health. The chain is built from TRBV2 and TRBJ2-1, with a tentative D call TRBD2 (5 bases). Sequencing was done on a sample of blood. CDR3 bases: TGTGCCAGCAGTGAGCTAGCTGCTGAGCAGTTCTTC. Protein product: CASSELAAEQFF.